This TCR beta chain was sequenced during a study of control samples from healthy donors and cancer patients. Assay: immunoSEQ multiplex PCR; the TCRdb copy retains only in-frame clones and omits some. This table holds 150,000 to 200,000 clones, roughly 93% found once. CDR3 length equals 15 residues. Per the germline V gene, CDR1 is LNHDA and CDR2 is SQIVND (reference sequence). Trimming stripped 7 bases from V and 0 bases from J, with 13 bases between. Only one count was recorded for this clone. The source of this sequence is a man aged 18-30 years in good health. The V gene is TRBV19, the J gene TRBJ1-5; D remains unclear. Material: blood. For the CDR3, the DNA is TGTGCCAGTACATCCGGGAGTTATAGCAATCAGCCCCAGCATTTT. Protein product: CASTSGSYSNQPQHF.